Following are 16 T cell receptor beta chains from one sample sequenced in a study of cytomegalovirus exposure and HLA in healthy donors. The PCR ran on 60 Vbeta and 13 Jbeta primers. Libraries were prepared by immunoSEQ multiplex PCR; TCRdb keeps only in-frame clonotypes and omits some of them. The repertoire table contains approximately 100,000 clones. Source material: PBMCs. The source of these receptors is a man between 50 and 59 years old in good health and CMV-seronegative.

The chain couples TRBV19 to TRBJ1-3; weak D call: TRBD1 (6 bases). Germline V CDR1 and CDR2: LNHDA, SQIVND (reference sequence). CDR3 size: 14 residues. The ends were cut back, 6 bases at V and 7 bases at J, with 16 bases in the middle. CDR3 residues: CASRPAGALNTIYF. Here the CDR3 DNA reads TGTGCCAGTAGGCCAGCAGGGGCTTTGAACACCATATATTTT.

A word on this clone: Other nucleotide sequences from this sample produce the same CDR3. The chain carries TRBV1 and TRBJ2-1; TRBD2 is the table's D call, not checked against the DNA. TRBV1 is described as a pseudogene. The CDR3 consists of 11 residues. The CDR3 coding sequence is TGCACCAGCAGGGAGTACAATGAGCAATTCTTC. Translation gives CTSREYNEQFF.

V usage is TRBV19 and J usage is TRBJ2-3, with 10 positions matching TRBD2. The CDR3 has 18 amino acids. Looked up from germline, CDR1 is LNHDA and CDR2 is SQIVND (reference sequence). The junction had 15 bases not matched to a gene; V was cut back by 4 bases and J by 5 bases. DNA of the CDR3: TGTGCCAGTAGTAGGCTCCCCAGAGCGGGAGGGCCGCAAGATACGCAGTATTTT. Its protein is CASSRLPRAGGPQDTQYF.

The chain recombines TRBV19 with TRBJ2-1; D might be TRBD2 (6 bases). This CDR3 is 15 amino acids long. Trimming removed 3 bases from V and 4 bases from J, with 13 bases in between. Germline lookup yields CDR1 LNHDA and CDR2 SQIVND (reference sequence). This chain's CDR3 is CASSIGGTWYNEQFF. As DNA, the CDR3 is TGTGCCAGTAGTATTGGGGGGACGTGGTACAATGAGCAGTTCTTC.

The chain uses TRBV14 and TRBJ1-1; possible D gene TRBD1, 5 bases. Germline V gene sequence: CDR1 SGHDN, CDR2 FVKESK. CDR3 length: 14 residues. V was clipped by 2 bases and J by 1 base, with 8 bases between them. DNA of the CDR3: TGTGCCAGCAGCCAAACAGGAAGGAACACTGAAGCTTTCTTT. It yields the protein CASSQTGRNTEAFF. Full variable domain (missing parts from reference TRBV14 and TRBJ1-1): EAGVTQFPSHSVIEKGQTVTLRCDPISGHDNLYWYRRVMGKEIKFLLHFVKESKQDESGMPNNRFLAERTGGTYSTLKVQPAELEDSGVYFCASSQTGRNTEAFFGQGTRLTVV.

The chain has TRBV7-8 and TRBJ2-7, with D tentatively TRBD1 (6 bases). This CDR3 spans 14 amino acids. V was clipped by 6 bases and J by 3 bases, with 15 bases between them. CDR1 and CDR2 from the germline V gene are SGHVS and FQNEAQ. The chain's CDR3 is CASRQPGQGYEQYF. CDR3 bases: TGTGCCAGCAGACAACCGGGACAAGGCTACGAGCAGTACTTC.

The chain has TRBV10-3 and TRBJ1-2, with 8 bases fitting TRBD1. Trimming took 4 bases from V and 8 from J; bases not matched to a gene: 15. The CDR3 has 16 amino acids. Germline loops: CDR1 ENHRY, CDR2 SYGVKD. The CDR3 loop reads CAISGTKDRAFNGYTF. The CDR3 coding sequence is TGTGCCATCAGTGGAACGAAGGACAGGGCCTTTAACGGCTACACCTTC.

This chain connects TRBV5-6 to TRBJ2-7; D may be TRBD1 (6 bases). V lost 0 bases, J lost 5 bases, and 12 bases lay in between. This CDR3 spans 14 amino acids. Germline V lookup: CDR1 SGHDT, CDR2 YYEEEE. The CDR3 protein is CASSLVGGVNEQYF. The CDR3 nucleotides are TGTGCCAGCAGCTTGGTAGGGGGAGTAAACGAGCAGTACTTC.

The CDR3 coding sequence is TGTGCCAGCACCCGGAGGATGGAGCCCCAGCATTTT. Its translation: CASTRRMEPQHF. The gene calls are TRBV5-5 and TRBJ1-5; no firm D call. The V gene's germline CDR1 is SGHKS and CDR2 YYEKEE (reference sequence). Trimming removed 6 bases at V and 8 bases at J, with 12 bases between. This CDR3 has 12 amino acids.

The chain employs TRBV7-9 and TRBJ2-5; 10 nucleotides match TRBD1. V lost 5 bases to trimming and J lost 5 bases; unmatched junction nucleotides: 5. This CDR3 comprises 14 residues. Per germline, CDR1 SEHNR and CDR2 FQNEAQ (reference sequence). The CDR3 protein is CASSRDRGWETQYF. For the CDR3, the DNA is TGTGCCAGCAGCCGGGACAGGGGATGGGAGACCCAGTACTTC.

CDR3 DNA: TGTGCCAGCGGTCGGAGACTAGCTACTTACAATGAGCAGTTCTTC. Its protein is CASGRRLATYNEQFF. The rearrangement joins TRBV6-5 to TRBJ2-1; 7 bases align to TRBD2. The CDR3 loop spans 15 amino acids. Germline assignment: CDR1 MNHEY and CDR2 SVGAGI. V gave up 8 bases and J gave up 4 bases; unmatched junction bases: 11.

Concerning this clone itself: This specimen includes other DNA sequences encoding the same CDR3. V is TRBV18 and J is TRBJ2-1; no clear D gene. Germline-derived CDR1 and CDR2 are KGHSH and LQKENI. Trimming pared 0 bases from V and 5 bases from J, leaving 5 bases between. The CDR3 runs 13 residues. CDR3 DNA sequence: TGTGCCAGCTCACCACCAGCTAACAATGAGCAGTTCTTC. It translates to CASSPPANNEQFF.

The V and J genes are TRBV2 and TRBJ2-3; 12 positions match TRBD2. Germline loops: CDR1 SNHLY, CDR2 FYNNEI. With V trimmed by 6 bases and J by 1 base, 8 bases remained unmatched. CDR3 size: 17 residues. In DNA form, the CDR3 reads TGTGCCAGCAGGAAGAGACTAGCGGGAGTGGGCACAGATACGCAGTATTTT. It encodes CASRKRLAGVGTDTQYF.

For this clone: One end of the junction does not line up with germline, which may come from a read error. The sample has other DNA sequences that encode this CDR3 too. V is TRBV6-5 and J is TRBJ1-2; no reliable D call. CDR1 and CDR2 (germline): MNHEY, SVGAGI. CDR3 length: 14 amino acids. In nucleotides, the CDR3 is TGCGCCAGCAGTTACTCAATTACTAACTATGGCTACACCTTC. Amino acid sequence: CASSYSITNYGYTF.

The chain joins TRBV5-1 to TRBJ1-4; 8 bases line up with TRBD1. CDR3 length equals 15 residues. Germline V lookup: CDR1 SGHRS, CDR2 YFSETQ. Losses at the gene ends were 2 bases for V and 3 bases for J; bases not matched to a gene: 3. CDR3: CASSFEQGANEKLFF. DNA for the CDR3: TGCGCCAGCAGCTTTGAACAGGGGGCTAATGAAAAACTGTTTTTT.

The rearrangement links TRBV7-2 to TRBJ2-5, with D possibly TRBD1 on 6 matching bases. The V and J ends lost 6 bases and 5 bases respectively, with 13 bases between them. The CDR3 contains 13 residues. The germline V gene encodes CDR1 SGHTA and CDR2 FQGNSA. CDR3 sequence (DNA): TGTGCCAGCAGGGGACAATTGGGGGAGACCCAGTACTTC. Protein product: CASRGQLGETQYF. Variable domain in full (rest from reference TRBV7-2 and TRBJ2-5): GAGVSQSPSNKVTEKGKDVELRCDPISGHTALYWYRQSLGQGLEFLIYFQGNSAPDKSGLPSDRFSAERTGGSVSTLTIQRTQQEDSAVYLCASRGQLGETQYFGPGTRLLVL.